Shown below are 13 T cell receptor beta chains from a single sample sequenced in a study of beta chain features in type 1 diabetes. Since all of the isolated RNA was reverse transcribed, expressed TCRB transcripts were what got sequenced. Assay used: immunoSEQ multiplex PCR; TCRdb lists only in-frame clones, some missing. The sample consists of a few hundred thousand clones, roughly 21% of them appearing once. Input material: naive CD4+ T cells from blood. The receptors shown here come from a woman younger than 30 in good health.

V and J are TRBV7-9 and TRBJ2-5; no reliable D call. The CDR3 sequence is 14 residues long. CDR1 and CDR2 (germline): SEHNR, FQNEAQ (reference sequence). Trimming pared 5 bases from V and 1 base from J, leaving 11 bases between. CDR3 in amino acids: CASSRKASQETQYF. The DNA for the CDR3 is TGTGCCAGCAGCCGTAAGGCTAGCCAAGAGACCCAGTACTTC. Drawing the rest from reference TRBV7-9 and TRBJ2-5, the complete variable domain is DTGVSQNPRHKITKRGQNVTFRCDPISEHNRLYWYRQTLGQGPEFLTYFQNEAQLEKSRLLSDRFSAERPKGSFSTLEIQRTEQGDSAMYLCASSRKASQETQYFGPGTRLLVL.

The chain links TRBV6-1 to TRBJ2-7, with D unresolved. CDR3 length: 15 residues. Trimming shortened V by 5 bases and J by 0 bases, and 14 bases separated the two germline ends. From germline, CDR1 is MNHNS and CDR2 SASEGT. CDR3 in amino acids: CASSMGTPFSYEQYF. The CDR3 DNA sequence: TGTGCCAGCAGTATGGGCACACCCTTCTCCTACGAGCAGTACTTC.

This clone was seen a handful of times. The chain employs TRBV25-1 and TRBJ1-1, with no clear D. V lost 4 bases to trimming and J lost 7 bases, with 25 bases between them. The CDR3 is 17 residues long. Per the germline V gene, CDR1 is MGHDK and CDR2 is SYGVNS. DNA for the CDR3: TGTGCCAGCAGTGCACACGGGATCAAGACCCTAAATGATGAAGCTTTCTTT. Its protein product is CASSAHGIKTLNDEAFF.

The V gene is TRBV10-3, the J gene TRBJ2-7, with 7 positions matching TRBD1. This CDR3 spans 14 amino acids. Per the germline V gene, CDR1 is ENHRY and CDR2 is SYGVKD. The J segment lost 5 bases and the V segment lost 7 bases, leaving 11 bases of the junction unmatched. The CDR3 loop reads CAITSGQNSNEQYF. The DNA of the CDR3 is TGTGCCATCACCTCGGGACAGAACAGTAACGAGCAGTACTTC.

This clone was recorded a few times. V gene TRBV9 combines with J gene TRBJ1-2, with D perhaps matching TRBD1 (6 bases). Trimming shortened V by 4 bases and J by 1 base, and 14 bases separated the two germline ends. The CDR3 contains 15 residues. Germline CDR1 and CDR2: SGDLS and YYNGEE. Here the CDR3 DNA reads TGTGCCAGCAGCACGGGGGGCGCCCGTAACTATGGCTACACCTTC. Its protein product is CASSTGGARNYGYTF. Variable domain in full (rest from reference TRBV9 and TRBJ1-2): DSGVTQTPKHLITATGQRVTLRCSPRSGDLSVYWYQQSLDQGLQFLIQYYNGEERAKGNILERFSAQQFPDLHSELNLSSLELGDSALYFCASSTGGARNYGYTFGSGTRLTVV.

The genes are TRBV25-1 and TRBJ2-3; possible D gene TRBD2, 6 bases. Trimming pared 3 bases from V and 7 bases from J, leaving 14 bases between. CDR1 MGHDK and CDR2 SYGVNS come from the germline V gene. CDR3 size: 14 residues. CDR3 protein: CASSEVAGPYTQYF. The DNA of the CDR3 is TGTGCCAGCAGTGAGGTGGCGGGGCCGTATACGCAGTATTTT.

The chain employs TRBV28 and TRBJ2-7; 8 bases are a match to TRBD2. There are 15 residues in the CDR3. Germline values: CDR1 MDHEN, CDR2 SYDVKM. V lost 3 bases to trimming and J lost 7 bases; unmatched junction nucleotides: 11. DNA for the CDR3: TGTGCCAGCAGTTTGCAAACCCTTGGCGGGAGGGAGCAGTACTTC. Its protein product is CASSLQTLGGREQYF. Drawing the rest from reference TRBV28 and TRBJ2-7, the complete variable domain is DVKVTQSSRYLVKRTGEKVFLECVQDMDHENMFWYRQDPGLGLRLIYFSYDVKMKEKGDIPEGYSVSREKKERFSLILESASTNQTSMYLCASSLQTLGGREQYFGPGTRLTVT.

This clone was detected only a few times. The CDR3 protein is CASSLVGGRNTEAFF. CDR3 DNA sequence: TGCGCCAGCAGCTTGGTGGGCGGGAGGAACACTGAAGCTTTCTTT. The genes are TRBV5-1 and TRBJ1-1; D is unresolved. The V end was cut by 0 bases, the J end by 1 base, with 10 bases between. CDR1 is SGHRS, CDR2 YFSETQ, per germline. The CDR3 covers 15 residues.

This clone was recorded a few times. The chain couples TRBV4-1 to TRBJ1-4; 9 positions match TRBD1. This CDR3 has 15 amino acids. V shed 4 bases, J shed 8 bases, and the junction held 8 bases outside the gene matches. Germline V gene data show CDR1 as MGHRA and CDR2 as YSYEKL. The CDR3 sequence is CASSRTGVVEEKLFF. CDR3 sequence (DNA): TGCGCCAGCAGCCGGACAGGGGTCGTAGAGGAAAAACTGTTTTTT.

This clone was observed a handful of times. V is TRBV7-9 and J is TRBJ1-2; no definite D call. The CDR3 is 13 amino acids. Germline-derived CDR1 and CDR2 are SEHNR and FQNEAQ (reference sequence). The V and J ends lost 7 bases and 3 bases respectively, with 12 bases between them. The CDR3 DNA reads TGTGCCAGCATCGTGGGAGCAGACTATGGCTACACCTTC. As protein: CASIVGADYGYTF. Together with reference TRBV7-9 and TRBJ1-2, the CDR3 gives the full variable domain: DTGVSQNPRHKITKRGQNVTFRCDPISEHNRLYWYRQTLGQGPEFLTYFQNEAQLEKSRLLSDRFSAERPKGSFSTLEIQRTEQGDSAMYLCASIVGADYGYTFGSGTRLTVV.

The chain has TRBV5-1 and TRBJ2-3, with 11 bases fitting TRBD2. Germline V gene data show CDR1 as SGHRS and CDR2 as YFSETQ. The V gene end was trimmed by 0 bases and the J gene end by 6 bases; junction bases not matched to a gene: 6. CDR3 size: 16 residues. The CDR3 DNA reads as TGCGCCAGCAGCTTGGACGGGACTAGCGGCAGCGATACGCAGTATTTT. This codes for CASSLDGTSGSDTQYF.

This clone has just a few counts. The chain links TRBV14 to TRBJ2-7; maybe TRBD1 (5 bases). The CDR3 runs to 13 residues. V lost 2 bases to trimming and J lost 2 bases, with 7 bases between them. Germline CDR1 is SGHDN and CDR2 is FVKESK. The CDR3: CASSQQGTYEQYF. In DNA form, the CDR3 reads TGTGCCAGCAGCCAACAGGGCACCTACGAGCAGTACTTC.

The CDR3 loop is CASKKGAHEQYF. In DNA form, the CDR3 reads TGCGCCAGCAAGAAGGGGGCTCACGAGCAGTACTTC. The genes are TRBV10-2 and TRBJ2-7; 7 bases are shared with TRBD1. The V gene end was trimmed by 7 bases and the J gene end by 5 bases; junction bases not matched to a gene: 5. CDR1 and CDR2 from the germline V gene are WSHSY and SAAADI. The CDR3 loop spans 12 amino acids.